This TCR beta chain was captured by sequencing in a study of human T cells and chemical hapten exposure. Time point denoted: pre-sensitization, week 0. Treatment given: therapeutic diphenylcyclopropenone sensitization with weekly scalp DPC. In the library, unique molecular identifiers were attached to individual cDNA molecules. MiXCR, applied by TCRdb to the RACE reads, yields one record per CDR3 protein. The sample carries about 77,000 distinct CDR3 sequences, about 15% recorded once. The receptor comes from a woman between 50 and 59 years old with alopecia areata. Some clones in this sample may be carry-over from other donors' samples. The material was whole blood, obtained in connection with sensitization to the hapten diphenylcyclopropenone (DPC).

The CDR3 region is CAISDSTSGKYEQYF. Written as DNA, the CDR3 is TGTGCCATCAGTGACTCTACTAGCGGGAAGTACGAGCAGTACTTC. The chain links TRBV10-3 to TRBJ2-7, with 10 bases lining up with TRBD2. This CDR3 region has 15 residues. Unmatched junction bases numbered 6, after V lost 3 bases and J lost 4 bases. Per the germline V gene, CDR1 is ENHRY and CDR2 is SYGVKD.